These T cell receptor beta chains were read from a single sample in a study of shared clonotypes between healthy human individuals. Using immunoSEQ multiplex PCR, the repertoire was profiled, and TCRdb retains in-frame clones only, with some absent. Found here are about half a million clones, roughly 78% of them singletons; the top ten hold 13%. Material for sequencing was PBMCs. These receptor sequences come from a woman in her forties in good health. Some clones in this sample may be carry-over from other donors' samples. Each CDR3 is given with its conserved first and last residue. The D gene is left open where the match is weak. Expanded clones are given a class, and other clones once, few, many or no size at all.

TRBD1 TRBJ1-2 . TRBV4-3 TGCGCCAGCAGCCAAGATCTGGGGACAGGGCCCAACTATGGCTACACCTTC CASSQDLGTGPNYGYTF
. TRBJ2-2 . TRBV6-4 TGTGCCAGCAGTTCGCTCGGGGGCGCAAGCACCGGGGAGCTGTTTTTT CASSSLGGASTGELFF
. TRBJ2-3 . TRBV27 TGTGCCAGCAGTTTCCTGGTTAGTGCAGATACGCAGTATTTT CASSFLVSADTQYF
TRBD2 TRBJ2-1 few TRBV28 TGTGCCAGCACCCTGACTAGCGGGAATACGTTGCATGAGCAGTTCTTC CASTLTSGNTLHEQFF
TRBD1 TRBJ1-1 . TRBV5-4 TGTGCCAGCAGCCGTCAGACAGGGCCGAACACTGAAGCTTTCTTT CASSRQTGPNTEAFF
TRBD1 TRBJ1-2 . TRBV4-2 TGTGCCAGCAGCGGGGATGGACAGGGCGGCGGCTACACCTTC CASSGDGQGGGYTF
TRBD2 TRBJ2-6 . TRBV18 TGTGCCAGCTCACCCGCCCTAGCGGGAGGATCTGGGGCCAACGTCCTGACTTTC CASSPALAGGSGANVLTF
. TRBJ2-2 . TRBV30 TGTGCCTGCTACTGGACGGGGAACACCGGGGAGCTGTTTTTT CACYWTGNTGELFF
. TRBJ1-2 many TRBV7-9 TGTGCCAGCAGCCGAGACAGTATCGGCTACACCTTC CASSRDSIGYTF
TRBD2 TRBJ2-3 once TRBV5-1 TGCGCCAGCACAATAGCGGGAGGGCCTGGCACAGATACGCAGTATTTT CASTIAGGPGTDTQYF
TRBD1 TRBJ1-6 . TRBV11-2 TGTGCCAGCAGCTTAGAACGGACAGGGGCTTCACCCCTCCACTTT CASSLERTGASPLHF
TRBD2 TRBJ2-1 . TRBV19 TGTGCCAGTGGAACTAGCGGGATGGGAAAATACAATGAGCAGTTCTTC CASGTSGMGKYNEQFF
. TRBJ2-6 . TRBV5-1 TGCGCCAGCAGCTTGCTGCTCTCTGGGGCCAACGTCCTGACTTTC CASSLLLSGANVLTF
. TRBJ2-1 . TRBV5-1 TGCGCCAGCAGCTACTTCGGGACAAATTTATACAATGAGCAGTTCTTC CASSYFGTNLYNEQFF
TRBD1 TRBJ2-7 . TRBV27 TGTGCCAGCAGTCCACGGACAGGTGACGAGCAGTACTTC CASSPRTGDEQYF
TRBD2 TRBJ2-2 . TRBV11-2 TGTGCCAGCAGCTTAACGGGACTAGCGGGAGGGTTTCCCGGGGAGCTGTTTTTT CASSLTGLAGGFPGELFF
TRBD2 TRBJ2-5 . TRBV7-8 TGTGCCAGCAGAAGGTGGCTAGCGGGCATCCGGGAGACCCAGTACTTC CASRRWLAGIRETQYF
. TRBJ2-2 . TRBV28 TGTGCCAGCAGTTTAATACAGGGTTTTTCACCCGGGGAGCTGTTTTTT CASSLIQGFSPGELFF
TRBD1 TRBJ1-2 . TRBV19 TGTGCCAGTAGCCCTCGGGACAGGGCGAGCTATGGCTACACCTTC CASSPRDRASYGYTF
. TRBJ2-1 once TRBV2 TGTGCCAGCAGGGAGGGTACCTACAATGAGCAGTTCTTC CASREGTYNEQFF
. TRBJ2-2 . TRBV7-2 TGTGCCAGCAGCCCGGACAGACGAGCAGCCGGGGAGCTGTTTTTT CASSPDRRAAGELFF
. TRBJ1-1 . TRBV7-9 TGTGCCAGCAGCTTTGGGACATTTGAAGCTTTCTTT CASSFGTFEAFF
. TRBJ1-2 few TRBV19 TGTGCCAGTAGAGCAGGAATGTTGGGCTATGGCTACACCTTC CASRAGMLGYGYTF
. TRBJ2-1 . TRBV29-1 TGCAGCGTTGAAATCGGGCGCAATGAGCAGTTCTTC CSVEIGRNEQFF
TRBD1 TRBJ1-4 few TRBV7-6 TGTGCCAGCAGCCCGAATCCGGGACAGGGAGGGGAAAAACTGTTTTTT CASSPNPGQGGEKLFF
TRBD2 TRBJ2-1 . TRBV19 TGTGCCAGTAGTAAGACTAGCGGGAGGGCCTCCTACAATGAGCAGTTCTTC CASSKTSGRASYNEQFF
TRBD1 TRBJ1-2 . TRBV6-5 TGTGCCAGCAGTTACTCCGGGACAGAGTATGGCTACACCTTC CASSYSGTEYGYTF
TRBD1 TRBJ1-2 . TRBV5-4 TGTGCCAGCAGCGGGACAGGGGGCCGTAACTATGGCTACACCTTC CASSGTGGRNYGYTF
TRBD2 TRBJ2-5 once TRBV5-1 TGCGCCAGCAGCTTGCTTCCTAGCGGGGGTCAAGAGACCCAGTACTTC CASSLLPSGGQETQYF
. TRBJ1-1 . TRBV19 TGTGCGACCTCACCCGGGGTTGCTGAAGCTTTCTTT CATSPGVAEAFF
. TRBJ1-1 few TRBV11-2 TGTGCCAGCAGCCCCCGCCTCCATCCTGAAGCTTTCTTT CASSPRLHPEAFF
. TRBJ2-3 . TRBV28 TGTGCCAGCAGTTCCACCCTAGATACGCAGTATTTT CASSSTLDTQYF
. TRBJ1-5 . TRBV18 TGTGCCAGCTCACCGTTGCAGAGCAATCAGCCCCAGCATTTT CASSPLQSNQPQHF
TRBD1 TRBJ1-6 . TRBV4-2 TGTGCCAGCAGCCAAGATGGCAGGGGGCGCCTGTCACCCCTCCACTTT CASSQDGRGRLSPLHF
TRBD1 TRBJ1-5 . TRBV6-5 TGTGCCAGCAGTTCGGACAGGGACCAGCCCCAGCATTTT CASSSDRDQPQHF
. TRBJ2-5 few TRBV15 TGTGCCACCCGAGAAGGGCTAGCCGTGGAGACCCAGTACTTC CATREGLAVETQYF
. TRBJ2-4 once TRBV19 TGTGCCAGTAGTGTGTGGGGTCTGGCCCGGGCCAAAAACATTCAGTACTTC CASSVWGLARAKNIQYF
. TRBJ2-7 . TRBV7-8 TGTGCCAGCAGCTTAGACGGGACGGGCGAGCAGTACTTC CASSLDGTGEQYF
. TRBJ2-1 . TRBV5-1 TGCGCCAGCAGCTTGGTCAGGCGTAGCTCCTACAATGAGCAGTTCTTC CASSLVRRSSYNEQFF
TRBD2 TRBJ2-3 . TRBV5-1 TGCGCCAGCAGCTTGACCCGGGGACTAGGCGTCACAGATACGCAGTATTTT CASSLTRGLGVTDTQYF
. TRBJ2-3 . TRBV28 TGTGCCAGCAGAGAAACGGACCCGCAGTATTTT CASRETDPQYF
. TRBJ2-3 . TRBV27 TGTGCCAGCAGTTACCTACCGGGACCCCGTGCAGATACGCAGTATTTT CASSYLPGPRADTQYF
TRBD2 TRBJ2-2 . TRBV4-2 TGTGCCAGCAGCCAAGCTTCCTTAGCGGGGGGGACCGGGGAGCTGTTTTTT CASSQASLAGGTGELFF
. TRBJ2-3 once TRBV7-9 TGTGCCAGCAGCTTAGGGCAAAGCACAGATACGCAGTATTTT CASSLGQSTDTQYF
. TRBJ1-1 few TRBV19 TGTGCCAGTAGTTGGGGGCGGAGGGACACTGAAGCTTTCTTT CASSWGRRDTEAFF
TRBD1 TRBJ2-3 . TRBV18 TGTGCCAGCTCACTCGGACAGGGAGGAGATACGCAGTATTTT CASSLGQGGDTQYF
. TRBJ2-5 . TRBV7-9 TGTGCCAGCAGCCACCTAGGGCCCATGGGGACCCAGTACTTC CASSHLGPMGTQYF
. TRBJ2-5 . TRBV28 TGTGCCAGCAGTAGGAACGCTGAGTCAGAGACCCAGTACTTC CASSRNAESETQYF
TRBD1 TRBJ2-3 . TRBV18 TGTGCCAGCTCACCACAGGAGGCCGGACAGGGGGCGTCAGATACGCAGTATTTT CASSPQEAGQGASDTQYF
TRBD2 TRBJ2-1 few TRBV27 TGTGCCAGCAGTTCGCCCCACTCTAGCGGGAGGGACAATGAGCAGTTCTTC CASSSPHSSGRDNEQFF
. TRBJ2-3 . TRBV6-6 TGTGCCAGCAGTTACCAGGAGACAGATACGCAGTATTTT CASSYQETDTQYF
TRBD2 TRBJ2-3 once TRBV18 TGTGCCAGCACCCGTGGGGAGGGTTTT CASTRGEGF
. TRBJ2-7 . TRBV30 TGTGCCTGGGCTAGCCAGGAGGGCCTCGAGCAGTACTTC CAWASQEGLEQYF
. TRBJ2-5 once TRBV28 TGTGCCAGCAGCGAGGCGGGGGAGACCCAGTACTTC CASSEAGETQYF
. TRBJ2-7 . TRBV5-1 TGCGCCAGCAGCCCAGGGGGGGCCGCCTCCTACGAGCAGTACTTC CASSPGGAASYEQYF